These 21 T cell receptor beta chains were sequenced from one sample in a study of radiotherapy plus CTLA-4 blockade in lung cancer. Method: immunoSEQ multiplex PCR; TCRdb's copy keeps in-frame clones and lacks some. The sample lists about 15,000 clones, approximately 75% occurring once. Sequencing was performed on peripheral blood, taken from a patient treated with radiotherapy plus ipilimumab. The receptors shown here come from a human donor with non-small cell lung cancer whose response to radiotherapy plus ipilimumab could not be evaluated.

J is TRBJ2-5 and V is TRBV11-2, with D possibly matching TRBD1 (6 bases). With 5 bases removed from V and 5 bases from J, the gap between germline ends came to 21 bases. The CDR3 extends over 16 amino acids. CDR1 SGHAT and CDR2 FQNNGV come from the germline V gene. DNA of the CDR3: TGTGCCAGCAGCATTAGTCGGACAGTCTCCGGGGAGACCCAGTACTTC. It is translated as CASSISRTVSGETQYF.

This clone was detected only once. CDR3 residues: CASSEGQAAEPQHF. Written as DNA, the CDR3 is TGTGCCAGCAGTGAAGGACAGGCCGCTGAGCCCCAGCATTTT. The rearrangement uses TRBV6-5 and TRBJ1-5, with 7 positions matching TRBD1. The CDR3 length is 14 residues. The J segment lost 8 bases and the V segment lost 5 bases, leaving 9 bases of the junction unmatched. In germline, CDR1 is MNHEY, CDR2 SVGAGI.

The chain employs TRBV12-5 and TRBJ2-5; 11 bases are a match to TRBD2. This CDR3 has 15 amino acids. J gave up 5 bases and V 7 bases, and 9 bases lay outside the gene matches. Germline V lookup: CDR1 LGHNT, CDR2 FRNRAP. This chain's CDR3 is CASATLAGGRETQYF. The CDR3 nucleotides are TGTGCTAGTGCAACCCTAGCGGGGGGTCGGGAGACCCAGTACTTC.

The V gene is TRBV9, the J gene TRBJ2-5; the D gene is possibly TRBD1 (5 bases). CDR3 length: 15 residues. The V and J ends lost 4 bases and 4 bases respectively, with 17 bases between them. Germline V CDR1 and CDR2: SGDLS, YYNGEE. The CDR3 is CASSNGVNQGETQYF. DNA for the CDR3: TGTGCCAGCAGCAATGGGGTAAATCAGGGAGAGACCCAGTACTTC.

This chain connects TRBV7-2 to TRBJ1-6; 8 bases are a match to TRBD1. In germline, CDR1 is SGHTA, CDR2 FQGNSA. With 5 bases clipped from V and 9 bases from J, the junction kept 6 bases outside the gene matches. The CDR3 has 14 amino acids. This CDR3 reads CASSLRQGSSPLHF. The CDR3, as DNA: TGTGCCAGCAGCCTCCGACAGGGGAGTTCACCCCTCCACTTT.

CDR3 DNA sequence: TGTGCCAGCAGTTCAAAACGACAGGGGTCCCACGAGCAGTACGTC. Translated: CASSSKRQGSHEQYV. The rearrangement links TRBV27 to TRBJ2-7; the match to TRBD1 covers 8 bases. Germline assignment: CDR1 MNHEY and CDR2 SMNVEV (reference sequence). After removal of 4 bases from V and 5 bases from J, the junction contained 10 bases not matched to a gene. The CDR3 loop spans 15 amino acids.

This sequence joins TRBV11-2 and TRBJ1-1, with D unresolved. Germline CDR1 and CDR2: SGHAT and FQNNGV. CDR3 length: 15 amino acids. The ends were cut back, 2 bases at V and 0 bases at J, with 10 bases in the middle. The CDR3 region has the DNA TGTGCCAGCAGCTTAAGTCCCGGGGTGAACACTGAAGCTTTCTTT. Its protein is CASSLSPGVNTEAFF.

The genes are TRBV9 and TRBJ1-1, with unresolved D. This CDR3 comprises 14 residues. Deletions cut 0 bases from V and 0 bases from J, with 6 bases between. Germline CDR1 SGDLS, CDR2 YYNGEE. CDR3 sequence reads: CASSVGEVNTEAFF. The CDR3 region has the DNA TGTGCCAGCAGCGTAGGGGAGGTGAACACTGAAGCTTTCTTT.

The chain has TRBV27 and TRBJ1-3; a possible D gene is TRBD1 (6 bases). Deletions cut 4 bases from V and 0 bases from J, with 13 bases between. The germline V gene has CDR1 MNHEY and CDR2 SMNVEV (reference sequence). The CDR3 consists of 16 residues. Here the CDR3 DNA reads TGTGCCAGCAGTTCCCGGACAGTAAGCTCTGGAAACACCATATATTTT. It translates to CASSSRTVSSGNTIYF.

CDR3 DNA: TGCAGCGTTTCGCGGGGAACGGTCGGAAACACCATATATTTT. It specifies CSVSRGTVGNTIYF. This chain joins TRBV29-1 and TRBJ1-3, with no clear D. Germline CDR1 SQVTM, CDR2 ANQGSEA. The CDR3 is 14 amino acids. The V and J ends lost 5 bases and 4 bases respectively, with 15 bases between them.

This CDR3 is CASSLMPAGEGDTQYF. The DNA for the CDR3 is TGCGCCAGCAGCTTGATGCCAGCGGGGGAGGGAGATACGCAGTATTTT. V usage is TRBV5-1 and J usage is TRBJ2-3; 8 bases match TRBD2. This CDR3 is 16 amino acids long. In germline, CDR1 is SGHRS, CDR2 YFSETQ. V was pared by 1 base and J by 5 bases, with 9 bases of the junction left unmatched.

V gene TRBV4-3 combines with J gene TRBJ2-1; 9 nucleotides agree with TRBD1. This CDR3 region has 17 residues. From germline, CDR1 is LGHNA and CDR2 YSLEER. V shed 3 bases and J 4 bases; nucleotides not matched to a gene: 10. CDR3 coding DNA: TGCGCCAGCAGCCACTCTGGAGGGACAGGGTTTTACAATGAGCAGTTCTTC. Translated, it gives CASSHSGGTGFYNEQFF.

The chain couples TRBV10-1 to TRBJ1-1, with 10 bases that match TRBD1. The CDR3 consists of 17 residues. Germline V gene data show CDR1 as WNHNN and CDR2 as SYGVQD (reference sequence). V shed 5 bases and J 3 bases; nucleotides not matched to a gene: 12. CDR3 amino acids: CASSPGTGAGWYTEAFF. In DNA form, the CDR3 reads TGCGCCAGCAGTCCCGGGACAGGGGCTGGATGGTACACTGAAGCTTTCTTT.

The V gene is TRBV7-2, the J gene TRBJ1-5; TRBD1 matches 8 bases. With V trimmed by 5 bases and J by 5 bases, 2 bases remained unmatched. Germline CDR1 is SGHTA and CDR2 is FQGNSA. The CDR3 loop spans 13 amino acids. This chain's CDR3 is CASSKTGDQPQHF. The CDR3 bases are TGTGCCAGCAGCAAGACAGGGGATCAGCCCCAGCATTTT.

Only one count was recorded for this clone. The chain employs TRBV11-2 and TRBJ2-5, with 7 bases fitting TRBD1. Germline V gives CDR1 SGHAT, CDR2 FQNNGV. The CDR3 runs 13 residues. The junction had 4 bases not matched to a gene; V was cut back by 5 bases and J by 4 bases. CDR3 region: CASSRHRGETQYF. DNA of the CDR3: TGTGCCAGCAGCAGGCACAGGGGAGAGACCCAGTACTTC.

The V call is TRBV5-4, the J call TRBJ2-6; possibly TRBD1 for D (5 bases). The CDR3 is made up of 15 amino acids. Deletions cut 3 bases from V and 0 bases from J, with 7 bases between. Germline CDR1 and CDR2: SGHNT and YYREEE (reference sequence). The CDR3 region is CASSSRVSGANVLTF. For the CDR3, the DNA is TGTGCCAGCAGCTCCAGGGTCTCTGGGGCCAACGTCCTGACTTTC.

The genes are TRBV2 and TRBJ2-7; D not certain. The V gene's germline CDR1 is SNHLY and CDR2 FYNNEI. The CDR3 contains 14 residues. Trimming stripped 3 bases from V and 1 base from J, with 10 bases between. The CDR3 DNA reads as TGTGCCAGCAGTGAGAAAGGAGTTTCCTACGAGCAGTACTTC. It codes for CASSEKGVSYEQYF.

V gene TRBV6-5 combines with J gene TRBJ1-2; unclear D gene. Germline CDR1 is MNHEY and CDR2 is SVGAGI. This CDR3 comprises 15 residues. The ends were cut back, 0 bases at V and 8 bases at J, with 16 bases in the middle. CDR3 nucleotide sequence: TGTGCCAGCAGTTACTCCGGTGTGTCAGGTCGAGGCTACACCTTC. Encoded protein: CASSYSGVSGRGYTF.

On this clone: Additional DNA sequences in this sample encode the identical CDR3. The J gene is TRBJ1-2, the V gene TRBV5-4, with 7 bases fitting TRBD1. The CDR3 runs to 13 residues. Looked up from germline, CDR1 is SGHNT and CDR2 is YYREEE (reference sequence). Trimming at V came to 4 bases and at J to 6 bases, leaving 6 bases not matched to a gene. The CDR3: CASSPDRVDGYTF. CDR3 coding DNA: TGTGCCAGCAGCCCAGACAGGGTAGATGGCTACACCTTC. The full variable domain, in which reference TRBV5-4 and TRBJ1-2 provide the parts outside the CDR3, is ETGVTQSPTHLIKTRGQQVTLRCSSQSGHNTVSWYQQALGQGPQFIFQYYREEENGRGNFPPRFSGLQFPNYSSELNVNALELDDSALYLCASSPDRVDGYTFGSGTRLTVV.

V usage is TRBV6-5 and J usage is TRBJ2-1; D perhaps matches TRBD1 (6 bases). V lost 2 bases to trimming and J lost 9 bases, with 11 bases between them. Germline lookup yields CDR1 MNHEY and CDR2 SVGAGI. CDR3 size: 13 residues. The chain's CDR3 is CASSYPRGVEQFF. In nucleotides, the CDR3 is TGTGCCAGCAGTTACCCCAGGGGTGTTGAGCAGTTCTTC.

The gene calls are TRBV6-6 and TRBJ2-3; TRBD2 matches 10 bases. Germline-derived CDR1 and CDR2 are MNHNY and SVGAGI (reference sequence). The length of the CDR3 is 14 residues. The trim removed 8 bases at V and 7 bases at J, leaving 9 bases unmatched. The CDR3, as DNA: TGTGCCAGCTCGGCCAGCGGGGGGGCCAATACGCAGTATTTT. Protein sequence: CASSASGGANTQYF.